This T cell receptor (beta chain) was profiled in a study of blood T cell repertoires in COVID-19. The CDR3 totals 14 residues. Germline assignment: CDR1 GTSNPN and CDR2 SVGIG (reference sequence). The V end lost 1 base, the J end lost 2 bases, and 10 bases lay between the germline ends. Only in-frame clones appear in the TCRdb table, and some are missing; sequencing was by immunoSEQ multiplex PCR. The sample comprises about 62,000 clones, roughly 90% of which are singletons, and approximately 4% rests with the top ten. The chain combines TRBV30 with TRBJ2-3; tentative D call: TRBD2 (6 bases). What was sequenced was peripheral blood. This clonotype was sampled from a human donor in a cohort sampled during active COVID-19. CDR3 sequence (DNA): TGTGCCTGGAGTGGGGGCGGGGCCACAGATACGCAGTATTTT. Its protein product is CAWSGGGATDTQYF.